The clone carrying this T cell receptor (beta chain) was recorded at least ten times. This CDR3 comprises 16 residues. Trimming took off 5 bases at V and 4 bases at J, with 20 bases between the two ends. This specimen belongs to a study of response to subunit inactivated influenza vaccine. Each CDR3 protein gets one entry after TCRdb re-called the RT-PCR reads with MiXCR. The profile shows approximately 500,000 distinct CDR3 sequences, 11% to 15% of them singletons. The sequencing used PBMCs from blood, collected roughly 12 days after vaccination. The V and J genes are TRBV12-3 or TRBV12-4 and TRBJ1-1; a possible D gene is TRBD1 (5 bases). This TCR was recovered from a man between 45 and 60 years old who received an inactivated influenza vaccine. The CDR3 coding sequence is TGTGCCAGCAGTACCTGGGACCACCAAGGAAGCACTGAAGCTTTCTTT. Its protein is CASSTWDHQGSTEAFF.